One sample yielded the 3 T cell receptor beta chains listed below, sequenced in a study of blood T cell repertoires in COVID-19. Clones were sequenced by immunoSEQ multiplex PCR, and TCRdb holds only the in-frame ones, with some missing. This sample has a few hundred thousand clones; more than 75% occur once, and the top ten carry approximately 0.93%. Sequenced: PBMCs or T cells enriched from blood (not recorded which). The receptor set was obtained from a woman in her twenties or thirties who had recovered from COVID-19.

The chain links TRBV5-1 to TRBJ2-7; 7 bases are shared with TRBD1. This CDR3 comprises 15 residues. J gave up 0 bases and V 1 base, and 4 bases lay outside the gene matches. Per the germline V gene, CDR1 is SGHRS and CDR2 is YFSETQ. Here the CDR3 reads CASSLSGTASYEQYF. The CDR3 DNA reads as TGCGCCAGCAGCTTGAGTGGGACAGCCTCCTACGAGCAGTACTTC.

The chain uses TRBV5-5 and TRBJ2-6, with D possibly being TRBD2 (5 bases). V was trimmed by 0 bases and J by 0 bases, leaving 10 bases between them. Germline loops: CDR1 SGHKS, CDR2 YYEKEE (reference sequence). The CDR3 spans 17 residues. The CDR3, as DNA: TGTGCCAGCAGCTTGGTCCGACGGGGCTCTGGGGCCAACGTCCTGACTTTC. It codes for CASSLVRRGSGANVLTF.

The rearrangement joins TRBV6-5 to TRBJ2-3, with D possibly TRBD2 on 6 matching bases. This CDR3 contains 13 residues. Germline V lookup: CDR1 MNHEY, CDR2 SVGAGI. Trimming took off 6 bases at V and 11 bases at J, with 18 bases between the two ends. The CDR3 region has the DNA TGTGCCAGCAGCCTTACCCCCGGGAGAATGCAGTATTTT. Translating it yields CASSLTPGRMQYF.